This is a list of T cell receptor beta chains from one sample in a study of cytomegalovirus exposure and HLA in healthy donors. Sequencing used immunoSEQ multiplex PCR; TCRdb keeps in-frame clones, though not all of them. The sample holds approximately 180,000 clones, 55% to 75% seen once. The sample comprised PBMCs. The receptors stem from a human donor in good health. The CDR3 runs from the conserved cysteine through the conserved F or W. The D gene is left open where the match is weak. Some rows have no size entry. The others give once, few or many, or a class for an expanded clone.

cdr3_aa cdr3_nt v_call d_call j_call clone_size
CASSALNTEAFF TGTGCCAGCAGTGCACTCAACACTGAAGCTTTCTTT TRBV6-5 . TRBJ1-1 .
CASSSGLQGARSGTQYF TGTGCCAGCAGCTCAGGGTTACAGGGGGCCCGTTCCGGGACCCAGTACTTC TRBV7-3 TRBD1 TRBJ2-5 .
CASSLEGAGADTQYF TGCGCCAGCAGCTTGGAGGGGGCAGGAGCAGATACGCAGTATTTT TRBV5-1 TRBD1 TRBJ2-3 few
CASRSQGYEQYF TGCGCCAGCAGATCTCAGGGATACGAGCAGTACTTC TRBV5-1 . TRBJ2-7 .
CASSPSGVVSYEQYF TGCGCCAGCAGCCCCTCCGGGGTAGTCTCCTACGAGCAGTACTTC TRBV4-1 . TRBJ2-7 .
CASSLGLAETQYF TGTGCCAGCAGCTTAGGACTAGCTGAGACCCAGTACTTC TRBV7-9 TRBD2 TRBJ2-5 .
CASSSREKLFF TGTGCCAGCAGCTCCCGTGAAAAACTGTTTTTT TRBV7-9 . TRBJ1-4 .
CASSFGTEETQYF TGTGCCAGCAGCTTTGGGACAGAAGAGACCCAGTACTTC TRBV5-5 TRBD1 TRBJ2-5 .
CASSSGQLLNSPLHF TGCGCCAGCAGCTCCGGACAGCTCCTTAATTCACCCCTCCACTTT TRBV5-1 . TRBJ1-6 .
CASSYSGTGAFEAFF TGTGCCAGCAGTTATAGCGGGACAGGGGCCTTTGAAGCTTTCTTT TRBV27 TRBD1 TRBJ1-1 .
CASSLQGSLKGTEAFF TGTGCCAGCAGCTTACAGGGTTCTTTAAAGGGAACTGAAGCTTTCTTT TRBV5-6 . TRBJ1-1 .
CASSLGTGVHEQFF TGTGCCAGCAGCTTAGGGACAGGGGTCCATGAGCAGTTCTTC TRBV7-3 TRBD1 TRBJ2-1 few
CASSFLKGLSTDTQYF TGTGCCAGCAGCTTTTTAAAGGGGCTTAGCACAGATACGCAGTATTTT TRBV7-9 . TRBJ2-3 .
CASSSPFYSSYEQYF TGTGCCAGCAGCTCCCCTTTCTATAGCTCCTACGAGCAGTACTTC TRBV7-8 . TRBJ2-7 .
CASSARLAMGRDTQYF TGTGCCAGCAGCGCAAGACTAGCGATGGGAAGAGATACGCAGTATTTT TRBV7-3 TRBD2 TRBJ2-3 .
CASSQTQGASEAFF TGCGCCAGCAGCCAAACTCAGGGGGCCTCCGAAGCTTTCTTT TRBV4-3 TRBD1 TRBJ1-1 .
CASSRLLGGGRETQYF TGTGCCAGCAGCCGGCTCCTCGGGGGGGGTAGAGAGACCCAGTACTTC TRBV7-9 TRBD2 TRBJ2-5 .
CASRGTSPYNEQFF TGTGCCAGCAGGGGGACTAGCCCATACAATGAGCAGTTCTTC TRBV6-1 TRBD2 TRBJ2-1 .
CAVQGGNQPQHF TGTGCCGTACAGGGGGGAAATCAGCCCCAGCATTTT TRBV6-1 TRBD1 TRBJ1-5 .
CASSLRTSGFQETQYF TGTGCCAGCAGCTTGCGGACTAGCGGGTTTCAAGAGACCCAGTACTTC TRBV5-4 TRBD2 TRBJ2-5 .
CASSLVGTTDEQYF TGTGCCAGCAGCTTAGTAGGTACGACTGACGAGCAGTACTTC TRBV7-2 . TRBJ2-7 few
CASSAGTAYNQPQHF TGTGCCAGCAGCGCCGGGACAGCTTATAATCAGCCCCAGCATTTT TRBV5-4 TRBD1 TRBJ1-5 .
CASSLWSGRNTEAFF TGTGCCAGCAGCTTATGGTCAGGGCGGAACACTGAAGCTTTCTTT TRBV11-2 . TRBJ1-1 .
CASGRLDNRGAKNIQYF TGTGCTAGTGGCCGCCTCGATAACAGGGGGGCCAAAAACATTCAGTACTTC TRBV12-5 TRBD1 TRBJ2-4 .
CASSPLRRNTEAFF TGTGCCAGCAGCCCCCTTCGGAGGAACACTGAAGCTTTCTTT TRBV7-9 . TRBJ1-1 .
CASSPSGGTEAFF TGTGCCAGCTCACCATCCGGAGGCACTGAAGCTTTCTTT TRBV18 . TRBJ1-1 .
CASSLLGTVPTYEQYF TGCGCCAGCAGCTTATTAGGGACAGTACCTACCTACGAGCAGTACTTC TRBV5-1 TRBD1 TRBJ2-7 .
CASSPDRGDLETQYF TGTGCCAGCAGTCCGGACAGGGGGGATTTGGAGACCCAGTACTTC TRBV7-9 TRBD1 TRBJ2-5 .
CASSLLAGGETQYF TGCGCCAGCAGTTTACTAGCGGGGGGGGAGACCCAGTACTTC TRBV10-1 TRBD2 TRBJ2-5 once
CASSLGGTGRVAFF TGTGCCAGCAGCTTAGGAGGGACAGGAAGGGTAGCTTTCTTT TRBV11-3 TRBD1 TRBJ1-1 once
CASSLQGEANYGYTF TGTGCCAGCAGCCTACAGGGGGAGGCTAACTATGGCTACACCTTC TRBV7-8 TRBD1 TRBJ1-2 once
CASSLFLTGTETQYF TGTGCCAGCAGCTTATTTCTGACAGGCACAGAGACCCAGTACTTC TRBV7-6 . TRBJ2-5 .
CASAKSTGANYGYTF TGTGCTAGTGCCAAATCGACAGGAGCTAACTATGGCTACACCTTC TRBV12-5 . TRBJ1-2 once
CASSSPEGLYGYTF TGTGCCAGCAGCTCCCCAGAGGGTCTGTATGGCTACACCTTC TRBV5-4 . TRBJ1-2 .
CASSQATGGYQPQHF TGTGCCAGCAGCCAAGCCACAGGGGGCTATCAGCCCCAGCATTTT TRBV4-2 TRBD1 TRBJ1-5 few
CSSSNFDRGQYYGYTF TGTTCCAGCAGCAACTTCGACAGGGGGCAGTACTATGGCTACACCTTC TRBV7-9 TRBD1 TRBJ1-2 .
CASSEGGTDYEQYF TGTGCCAGCAGTGAAGGGGGGACAGACTACGAGCAGTACTTC TRBV2 TRBD1 TRBJ2-7 .
CASSQPFRGPGYNQPQHF TGCGCCAGCAGTCAACCCTTTAGGGGTCCCGGATACAATCAGCCCCAGCATTTT TRBV23-1 . TRBJ1-5 .
CASSRDRGETQYF TGTGCCAGCAGTCGGGACAGGGGTGAGACCCAGTACTTC TRBV2 TRBD1 TRBJ2-5 .
CSAEGGNTIYF TGCAGTGCTGAGGGTGGAAACACCATATATTTT TRBV20-1 . TRBJ1-3 .